This T cell receptor (beta chain) was identified in a study of regulatory T cells in long-lasting Graves disease. This clonotype was seen only a few times. As yet, its antigen is unknown. Sequence at one end of the junction differs from germline and may be a read error. The time point was: persistent/refractory GD, antithyroid drugs over 5 years with positive TRAb. Making the TCR library involved RNA that had been extracted from PBMCs. Study conclusions and caveats: Persistent patients had more shared public clonotypes (roughly 2,700) than new patients (about 920). Sampling was limited to peripheral blood rather than thyroid tissue.

TCR beta libraries were built with iRepertoire HTBI primers and Arm-PCR of CDR3 regions. TCRdb itself ran the multiplex PCR reads through MiXCR, one entry per CDR3 protein. Seen here are 400,000 to 500,000 distinct CDR3 sequences, around a fifth observed once, and the top ten hold about 13%. Germline V lookup: CDR1 MRHNA, CDR2 SNTAGT. The CDR3 loop spans 17 amino acids. The input for sequencing was peripheral blood mononuclear cells (PBMCs), taken when the disease was refractory, from a patient treated with antithyroid drugs. This clonotype originated in a female donor with Graves disease. The chain has TRBV6-4 and TRBJ2-2, with unresolved D. The DNA for the CDR3 is TGTGCCAGCAGTTACTCGACATCCAATTACAACACCGGGGAGCTGTTTTTT. Its protein product is CASSYSTSNYNTGELFF.